This T cell receptor (beta chain) was captured in a study of T cells after yellow fever vaccination. The CDR3 has 14 residues. Between the trimmed V and J ends, which lost 1 base and 3 bases, there was a span of 9 bases. Germline-derived CDR1 and CDR2 are MNHEY and SVGAGI. From the 5' RACE reads, TCRdb called clonotypes with MiXCR, one entry per CDR3 protein. The sample records a few hundred thousand distinct CDR3 sequences, about 15% being singletons. This TCR derives from a man aged 18 to 35 who received the YFV17D yellow fever vaccine. Sequencing used PBMCs, obtained about 5 days after the first yellow fever vaccination. The chain links TRBV6-5 to TRBJ1-1; D perhaps matches TRBD1 (5 bases). CDR3 bases: TGTGCCAGCAGTTACTTGGGGCTGGACACTGAAGCTTTCTTT. This gives the protein CASSYLGLDTEAFF.